This T cell receptor (beta chain) was observed in a study of OX40 agonist ivuxolimab in advanced cancers. Study-level information: Dose-escalation patients' cancers were hepatocellular carcinoma, melanoma, renal cell or head and neck cancer. Notes on the study in general: Partial responders treated at 0.1-3.0 mg/kg exhibited clonal expansion among the lowest measured. The expanded peripheral T cells' antigen specificity was not determined. At 0.1 to 3.0 mg/kg and by week 6, clonal expansion occurred in CD4+ and CD8+ blood T cells.

With regard to this clone: Its antigen is not known.

Germline values: CDR1 SGHAT, CDR2 FQDESV (reference sequence). This CDR3 is built from 15 residues. Between the trimmed V and J ends, which lost 5 bases and 0 bases, there was a span of 11 bases. TCRdb's copy holds only in-frame clones and misses some; the assay was immunoSEQ multiplex PCR. The data contain 80,000 to 100,000 clones, roughly 94% of them singletons. The source material was CD4+ or CD8+ T cells sorted from blood, sampled in a trial of the OX40 agonist ivuxolimab. This clonotype originated in an adult with an advanced solid tumor such as melanoma, head and neck, liver or kidney cancer. The genes are TRBV11-1 and TRBJ1-3; D perhaps matches TRBD1 (6 bases). The CDR3 sequence is CASSGMDSSGNTIYF. In DNA form, the CDR3 reads TGTGCCAGCAGCGGAATGGACAGCTCTGGAAACACCATATATTTT.